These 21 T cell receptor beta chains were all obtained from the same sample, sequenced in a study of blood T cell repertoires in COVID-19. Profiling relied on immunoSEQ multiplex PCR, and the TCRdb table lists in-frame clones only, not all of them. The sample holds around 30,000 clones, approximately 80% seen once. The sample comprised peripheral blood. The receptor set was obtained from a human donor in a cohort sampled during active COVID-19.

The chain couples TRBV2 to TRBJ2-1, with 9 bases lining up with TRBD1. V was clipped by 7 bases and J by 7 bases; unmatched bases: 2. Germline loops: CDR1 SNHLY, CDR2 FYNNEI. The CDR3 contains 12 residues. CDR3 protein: CASKTGGNEQFF. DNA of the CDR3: TGTGCCAGCAAGACAGGGGGAAATGAGCAGTTCTTC. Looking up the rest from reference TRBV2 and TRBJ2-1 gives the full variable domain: EPEVTQTPSHQVTQMGQEVILRCVPISNHLYFYWYRQILGQKVEFLVSFYNNEISEKSEIFDDQFSVERPDGSNFTLKIRSTKLEDSAMYFCASKTGGNEQFFGPGTRLTVL.

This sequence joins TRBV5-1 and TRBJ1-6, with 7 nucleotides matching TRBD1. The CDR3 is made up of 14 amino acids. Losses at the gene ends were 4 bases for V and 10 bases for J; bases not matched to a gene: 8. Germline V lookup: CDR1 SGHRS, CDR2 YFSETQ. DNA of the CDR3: TGCGCCAGCAGCCCGGGGGACAGCTCGTCACCCCTCCACTTT. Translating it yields CASSPGDSSSPLHF.

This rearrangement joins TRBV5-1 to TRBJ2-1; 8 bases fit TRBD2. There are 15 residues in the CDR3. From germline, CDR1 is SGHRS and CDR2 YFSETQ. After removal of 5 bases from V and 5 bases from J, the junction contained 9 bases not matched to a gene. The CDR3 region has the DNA TGCGCCAGCAGACCCAGCGGGGGCTTCGACAATGAGCAGTTCTTC. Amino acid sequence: CASRPSGGFDNEQFF. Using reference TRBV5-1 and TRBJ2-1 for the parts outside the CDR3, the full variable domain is KAGVTQTPRYLIKTRGQQVTLSCSPISGHRSVSWYQQTPGQGLQFLFEYFSETQRNKGNFPGRFSGRQFSNSRSEMNVSTLELGDSALYLCASRPSGGFDNEQFFGPGTRLTVL.

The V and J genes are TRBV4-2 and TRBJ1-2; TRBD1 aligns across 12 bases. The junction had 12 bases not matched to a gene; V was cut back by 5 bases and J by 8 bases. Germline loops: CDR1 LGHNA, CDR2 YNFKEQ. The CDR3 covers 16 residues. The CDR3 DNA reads TGTGCCAGCAGCAAATTTTCGGGACAGGGGGCGAGCGGCTACACCTTC. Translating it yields CASSKFSGQGASGYTF.

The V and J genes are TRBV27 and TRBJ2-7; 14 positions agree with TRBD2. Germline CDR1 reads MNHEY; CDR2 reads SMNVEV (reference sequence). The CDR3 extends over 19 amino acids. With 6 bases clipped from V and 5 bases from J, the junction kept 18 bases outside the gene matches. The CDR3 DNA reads TGTGCCAGCAGACCCCTGACTAGCGGGGGGGCCTGGGACATTCACGAGCAGTACTTC. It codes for CASRPLTSGGAWDIHEQYF.

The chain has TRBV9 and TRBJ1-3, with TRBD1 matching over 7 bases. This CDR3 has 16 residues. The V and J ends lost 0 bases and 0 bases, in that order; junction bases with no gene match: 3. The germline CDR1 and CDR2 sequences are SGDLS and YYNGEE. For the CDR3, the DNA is TGTGCCAGCAGCGTAGTGGGGACAGCCTCTGGAAACACCATATATTTT. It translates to CASSVVGTASGNTIYF.

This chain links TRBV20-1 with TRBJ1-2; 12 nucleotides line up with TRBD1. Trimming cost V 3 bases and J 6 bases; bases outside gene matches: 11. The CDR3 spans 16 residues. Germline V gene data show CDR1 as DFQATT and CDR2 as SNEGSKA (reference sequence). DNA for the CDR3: TGCAGTGCTAGTCGGGGACAGGGGGCACGAGGGGATGGCTACACCTTC. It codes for CSASRGQGARGDGYTF.

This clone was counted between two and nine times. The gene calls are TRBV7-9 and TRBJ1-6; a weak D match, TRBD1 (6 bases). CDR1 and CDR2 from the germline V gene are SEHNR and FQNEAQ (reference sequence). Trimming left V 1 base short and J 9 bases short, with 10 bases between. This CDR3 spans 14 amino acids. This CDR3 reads CASSLERGSSPLHF. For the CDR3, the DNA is TGTGCCAGCAGCTTAGAGAGGGGGTCTTCACCCCTCCACTTT. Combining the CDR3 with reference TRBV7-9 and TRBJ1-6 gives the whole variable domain DTGVSQNPRHKITKRGQNVTFRCDPISEHNRLYWYRQTLGQGPEFLTYFQNEAQLEKSRLLSDRFSAERPKGSFSTLEIQRTEQGDSAMYLCASSLERGSSPLHFGNGTRLTVT.

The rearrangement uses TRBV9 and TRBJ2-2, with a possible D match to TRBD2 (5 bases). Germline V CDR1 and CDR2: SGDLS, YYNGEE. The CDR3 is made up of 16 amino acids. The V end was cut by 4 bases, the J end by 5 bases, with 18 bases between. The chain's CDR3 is CASSPMGGAETGELFF. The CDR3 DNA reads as TGTGCCAGCAGCCCAATGGGTGGAGCGGAGACCGGGGAGCTGTTTTTT.

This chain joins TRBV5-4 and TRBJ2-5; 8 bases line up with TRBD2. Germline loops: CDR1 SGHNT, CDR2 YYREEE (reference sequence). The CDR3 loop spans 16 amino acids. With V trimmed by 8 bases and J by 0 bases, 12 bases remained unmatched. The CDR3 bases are TGTGCCAGTAAATCACAAGCGGGGGCTAACCAAGAGACCCAGTACTTC. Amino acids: CASKSQAGANQETQYF.

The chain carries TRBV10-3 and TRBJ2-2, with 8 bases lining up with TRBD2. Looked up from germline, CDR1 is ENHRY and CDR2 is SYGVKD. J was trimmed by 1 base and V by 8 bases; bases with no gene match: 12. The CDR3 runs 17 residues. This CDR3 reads CAIGGFSSGGNTGELFF. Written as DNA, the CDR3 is TGTGCCATCGGTGGGTTTTCCAGCGGGGGGAACACCGGGGAGCTGTTTTTT.

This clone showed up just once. CDR3 nucleotide sequence: TGTGCCAGTAGTATTGCCGGGACAGGGACCACTGAAGCTTTCTTT. Its protein is CASSIAGTGTTEAFF. The gene calls are TRBV19 and TRBJ1-1; 9 bases align to TRBD1. V dropped 3 bases and J dropped 4; count of bases not matched to a gene: 6. CDR3 length equals 15 residues. The germline gives CDR1 LNHDA, CDR2 SQIVND (reference sequence).

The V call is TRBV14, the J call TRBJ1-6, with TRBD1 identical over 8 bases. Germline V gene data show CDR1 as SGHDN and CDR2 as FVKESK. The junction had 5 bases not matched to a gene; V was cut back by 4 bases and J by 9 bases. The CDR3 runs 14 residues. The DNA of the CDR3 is TGTGCCAGCAGCCGAGGAACAGGGGGTTCACCCCTCCACTTT. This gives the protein CASSRGTGGSPLHF.

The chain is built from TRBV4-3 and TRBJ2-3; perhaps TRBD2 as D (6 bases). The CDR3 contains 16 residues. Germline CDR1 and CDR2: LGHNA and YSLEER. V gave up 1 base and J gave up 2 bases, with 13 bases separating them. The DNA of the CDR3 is TGCGCCAGCAGCCAAGTAGGTCGGGGGAACACAGATACGCAGTATTTT. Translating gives CASSQVGRGNTDTQYF.

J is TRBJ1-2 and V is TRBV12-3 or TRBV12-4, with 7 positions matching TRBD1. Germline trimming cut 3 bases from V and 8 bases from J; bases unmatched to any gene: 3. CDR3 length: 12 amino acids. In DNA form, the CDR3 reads TGTGCCAGCAGTTTGACAGGGCAAGGCTACACCTTC. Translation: CASSLTGQGYTF.

The CDR3 is CASSRQGQNNSPLHF. Written as DNA, the CDR3 is TGTGCCAGCAGCCGTCAGGGACAGAACAATTCACCCCTCCACTTT. J is TRBJ1-6 and V is TRBV2; 7 bases align to TRBD1. Trimming took 6 bases from V and 7 from J; bases not matched to a gene: 9. CDR1 and CDR2 from the germline V gene are SNHLY and FYNNEI. There are 15 residues in the CDR3.

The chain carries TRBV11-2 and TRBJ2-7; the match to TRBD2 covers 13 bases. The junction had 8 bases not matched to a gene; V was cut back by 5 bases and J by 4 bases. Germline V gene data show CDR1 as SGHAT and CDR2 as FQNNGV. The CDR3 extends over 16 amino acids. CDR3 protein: CASSAQPGLAGYEQYF. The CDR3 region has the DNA TGTGCCAGCAGCGCCCAACCGGGACTAGCGGGGTACGAGCAGTACTTC.

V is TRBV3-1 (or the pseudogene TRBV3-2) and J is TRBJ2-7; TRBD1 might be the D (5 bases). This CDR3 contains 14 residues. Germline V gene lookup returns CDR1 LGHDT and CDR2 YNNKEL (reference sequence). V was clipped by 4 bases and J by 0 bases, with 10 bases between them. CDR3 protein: CASSRVGHSYEQYF. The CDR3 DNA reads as TGTGCCAGCAGCCGGGTAGGACACTCCTACGAGCAGTACTTC.

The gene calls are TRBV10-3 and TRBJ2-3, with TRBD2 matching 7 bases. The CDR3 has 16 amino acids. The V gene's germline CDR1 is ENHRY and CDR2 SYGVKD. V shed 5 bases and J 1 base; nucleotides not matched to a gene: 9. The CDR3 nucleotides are TGTGCCATCAGTCCGGGTTGGGCGGGGGGCACAGATACGCAGTATTTT. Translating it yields CAISPGWAGGTDTQYF.

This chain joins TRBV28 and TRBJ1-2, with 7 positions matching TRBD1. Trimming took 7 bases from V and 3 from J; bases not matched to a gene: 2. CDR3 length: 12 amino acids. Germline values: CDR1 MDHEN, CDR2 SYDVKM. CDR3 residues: CASIGTDYGYTF. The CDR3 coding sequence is TGTGCCAGCATTGGGACAGACTATGGCTACACCTTC.

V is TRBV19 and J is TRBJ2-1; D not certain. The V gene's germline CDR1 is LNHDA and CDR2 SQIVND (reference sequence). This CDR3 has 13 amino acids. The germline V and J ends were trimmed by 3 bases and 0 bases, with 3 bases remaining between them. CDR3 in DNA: TGTGCCAGTAGTATCGGCTCCTACAATGAGCAGTTCTTC. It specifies CASSIGSYNEQFF. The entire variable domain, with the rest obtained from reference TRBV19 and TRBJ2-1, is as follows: DGGITQSPKYLFRKEGQNVTLSCEQNLNHDAMYWYRQDPGQGLRLIYYSQIVNDFQKGDIAEGYSVSREKKESFPLTVTSAQKNPTAFYLCASSIGSYNEQFFGPGTRLTVL.